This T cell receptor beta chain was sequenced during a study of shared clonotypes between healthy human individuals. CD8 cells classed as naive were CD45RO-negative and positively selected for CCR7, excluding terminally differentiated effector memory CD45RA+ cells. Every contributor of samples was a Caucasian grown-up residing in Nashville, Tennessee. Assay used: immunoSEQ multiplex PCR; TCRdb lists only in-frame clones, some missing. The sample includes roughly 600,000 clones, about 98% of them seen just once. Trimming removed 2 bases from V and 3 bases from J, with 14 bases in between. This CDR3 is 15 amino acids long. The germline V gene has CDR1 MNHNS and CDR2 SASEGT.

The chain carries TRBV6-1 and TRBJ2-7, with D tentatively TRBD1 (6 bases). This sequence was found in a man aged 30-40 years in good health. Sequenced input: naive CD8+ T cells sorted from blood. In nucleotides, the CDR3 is TGTGCCAGCAGTGAATGGCTCGGACAGTACTACGAGCAGTACTTC. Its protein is CASSEWLGQYYEQYF.